The TCR beta chain described here comes from a study of T cells after posttransplantation cyclophosphamide. The method was immunoSEQ multiplex PCR; TCRdb's version includes in-frame clones alone and lacks a portion of them. Of roughly 30,000 clones listed, 70% to 90% are singletons. With regard to this clone: Its antigen is not identified.

Germline CDR1 is MNHEY and CDR2 is SVGAGI. The CDR3 sequence is 12 residues long. V dropped 5 bases and J dropped 11 bases, with 16 bases sitting between them. Study outcomes and limitations: Later blood repertoires were often dominated by clones from the donor CD8+ memory compartment. Blood and skin or GI T cell repertoires showed limited TRB overlap.

Specimen: PBMCs. This sequence joins TRBV6-5 and TRBJ2-7; no firm D call. The TCR sequence derives from a middle-aged woman with a blood cancer, CMV-positive, and with a related stem cell donor. The CDR3 sequence: CASSEAIWWKYF. CDR3 in DNA: TGTGCCAGCAGTGAAGCGATTTGGTGGAAGTACTTC.